These T cell receptor beta chains were read from a single sample in a study of blood T cell repertoires in COVID-19. Method: immunoSEQ multiplex PCR; TCRdb's copy keeps in-frame clones and lacks some. The repertoire holds 250,000 to 300,000 clones, with roughly 86% as singletons. Specimen: peripheral blood. Source of these receptors: a woman in her thirties with COVID-19, enrolled during active disease. CDR3s include the opening cysteine and the closing phenylalanine or tryptophan. Size tells how often a clone was seen (once, few, many) or the class of an expanded clone, and some rows leave it out.

v_call | clone_size | cdr3_aa
TRBV6-6 | . | CASSPGPGAYNEQFF
TRBV18 | . | CASSPGQPWDNSPLHF
TRBV28 | . | CATLDSLNTEAFF
TRBV4-3 | . | CASSRDRGSVGEKLFF
TRBV4-1 | . | CASSQEGAAGYNEQFF
TRBV5-8 | . | CASSLWGGNQPQHF
TRBV4-1 | . | CASSTGTSGRRTGELFF
TRBV24-1 | . | CATSDGQGRGYTF
TRBV24-1 | . | CATSDFTAANTGELFF
TRBV30 | . | CAWSRDTSNQPQHF
TRBV2 | . | CASSPRHGNQPQHF
TRBV6-4 | once | CASSDGENTEAFF
TRBV12-5 | . | CASGLVGLAGRIF
TRBV7-3 | . | CASSLTGGDGYYGYTF
TRBV7-2 | . | CASSLVVGGGLVQETQYF
TRBV11-1 | . | CASSFGPKGAYEQYF
TRBV19 | . | CATGFAGGPHEQYF
TRBV12-3/TRBV12-4 | few | CASSFRGTLLFF
TRBV19 | . | CASRGQGAHSNQPQHF
TRBV19 | . | CASSKGADNYEQYF
TRBV24-1 | . | CATSAGNTGELFF
TRBV5-5 | . | CASSLEGGGVLTGELFF
TRBV6-5 | . | CAIPNLGTGFYGYTF
TRBV14 | once | CASSQDRTGLRTDTQYF
TRBV28 | . | CASSSSETGPLTDTQYF
TRBV7-3 | . | CASSFTGELSEQYF
TRBV12-3/TRBV12-4 | . | CASSLPRAEAFF
TRBV30 | . | CAWDTGDDTQYF
TRBV11-2 | . | CASSLGRVTYEQYF
TRBV28 | . | CASSFGGSTDTQYF
TRBV27 | . | CASSLFRGLGELFF
TRBV7-6 | . | CASSLRQGPDQPQHF
TRBV10-2 | . | CASSEEIYQETQYF